Given below is one TCR beta chain in context. The entry originates in a study of blood T cell repertoires in COVID-19. Authors' methods: The assay estimated nucleated cells by amplifying reference gene primers. The protocol was immunoSEQ multiplex PCR, while the TCRdb copy is restricted to in-frame clones and leaves out a portion. V and J calls and clone size are those listed in that table; D and trimming were worked out from the DNA. The sample includes about 370,000 clones, 85% to 90% of them seen just once. All enrollees were about 18 to 89 years old and from about two dozen US areas. Cohorts were assigned according to the clinical history that participants reported. This sequence was found in a woman between 25 and 40 years old who had recovered from COVID-19. The source material was PBMCs or T cells enriched from blood (not recorded which).

The CDR3: CASSRDRGTYEQYF. CDR3 DNA sequence: TGTGCCAGCAGCCGGGACAGGGGGACCTACGAGCAGTACTTC. The gene calls are TRBV27 and TRBJ2-7; 11 bases agree with TRBD1. The CDR3 totals 14 residues. Looked up from germline, CDR1 is MNHEY and CDR2 is SMNVEV (reference sequence). J was trimmed by 2 bases and V by 6 bases; bases with no gene match: 3.